The clone carrying this T cell receptor (beta chain) is classed as medium-sized (0.01 to 0.1%). Its target is not known. The time point: sample taken at primary tumor resection. The donors, fewer than 95 patients with untreated early-stage non-small cell lung cancer, provided the samples. Unsorted whole RNA samples from tumor, nontumor lung or frozen PBMC were sequenced. This sample is drawn from a study of spatial heterogeneity in lung cancer. Trimming removed 8 bases from V and 2 bases from J, with 13 bases in between. The CDR3 length is 14 residues. In germline, CDR1 is MNHEY, CDR2 SVGAGI. Study-wide findings and caveats: Counts that tracked tumor mutation counts were those of expanded intratumoral alpha and beta TCRs.

In the library, each TCR cDNA molecule bore its own unique molecular identifier. Each CDR3 protein gets one entry after TCRdb re-called the 5' RACE reads with MiXCR. The sample lists 7,000 to 8,000 distinct CDR3 sequences, roughly 7% occurring once. Sample: lung tumor tissue, taken at surgery. The receptor's source is a male donor with early-stage non-small cell lung cancer. This sequence joins TRBV6-5 and TRBJ1-5; TRBD1 is a possible D gene (6 bases). CDR3 DNA sequence: TGTGCCAGCTGGGGGGGCCTCGGCAATCAGCCCCAGCATTTT. Amino acid sequence: CASWGGLGNQPQHF.